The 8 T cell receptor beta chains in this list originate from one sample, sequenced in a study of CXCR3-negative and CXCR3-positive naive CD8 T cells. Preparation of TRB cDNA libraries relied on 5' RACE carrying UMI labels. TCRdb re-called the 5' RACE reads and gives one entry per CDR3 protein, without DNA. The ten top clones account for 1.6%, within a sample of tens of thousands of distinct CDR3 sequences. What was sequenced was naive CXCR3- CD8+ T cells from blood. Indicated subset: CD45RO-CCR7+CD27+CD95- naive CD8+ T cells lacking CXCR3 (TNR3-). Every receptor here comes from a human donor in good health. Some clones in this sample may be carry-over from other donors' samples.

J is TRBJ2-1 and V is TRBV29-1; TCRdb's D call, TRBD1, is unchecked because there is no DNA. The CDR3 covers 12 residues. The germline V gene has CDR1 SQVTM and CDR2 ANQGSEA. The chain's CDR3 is CSVDRGQHEQFF.

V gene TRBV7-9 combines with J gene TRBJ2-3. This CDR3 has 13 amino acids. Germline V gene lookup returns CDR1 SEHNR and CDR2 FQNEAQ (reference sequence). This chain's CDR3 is CASSSHSTDTQYF.

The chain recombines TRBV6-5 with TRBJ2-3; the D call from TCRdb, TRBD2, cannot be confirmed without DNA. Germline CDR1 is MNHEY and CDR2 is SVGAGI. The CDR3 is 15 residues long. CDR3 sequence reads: CASSYEGVSTDTQYF.

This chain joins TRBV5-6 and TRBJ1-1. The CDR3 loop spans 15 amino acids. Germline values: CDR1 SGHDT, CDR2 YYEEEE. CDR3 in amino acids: CASSLDWGMNTEAFF. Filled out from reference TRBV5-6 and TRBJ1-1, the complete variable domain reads DAGVTQSPTHLIKTRGQQVTLRCSPKSGHDTVSWYQQALGQGPQFIFQYYEEEERQRGNFPDRFSGHQFPNYSSELNVNALLLGDSALYLCASSLDWGMNTEAFFGQGTRLTVV.

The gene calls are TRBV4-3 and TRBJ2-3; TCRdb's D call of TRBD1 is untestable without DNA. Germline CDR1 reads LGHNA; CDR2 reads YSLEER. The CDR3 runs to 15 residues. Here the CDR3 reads CASSTRGGEADTQYF.

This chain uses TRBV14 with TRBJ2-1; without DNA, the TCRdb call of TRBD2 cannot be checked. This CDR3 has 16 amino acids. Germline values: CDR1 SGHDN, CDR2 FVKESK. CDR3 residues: CASSQFASGGANEQFF.

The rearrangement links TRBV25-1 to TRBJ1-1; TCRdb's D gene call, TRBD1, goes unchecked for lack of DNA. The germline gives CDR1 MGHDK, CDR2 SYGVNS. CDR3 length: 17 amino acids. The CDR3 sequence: CASSEFAGTGIFTEAFF.

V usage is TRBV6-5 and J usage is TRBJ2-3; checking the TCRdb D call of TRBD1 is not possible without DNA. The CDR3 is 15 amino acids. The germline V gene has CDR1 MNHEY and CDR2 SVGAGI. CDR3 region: CASSGTAIQTDTQYF.